This T cell receptor beta chain was sequenced in a study of esophageal squamous cell carcinoma under preoperative chemotherapy. Study context: Both tumor-infiltrating lymphocytes and peripheral blood T cells had their TCR repertoires profiled.

Time point here: before preoperative PTX-NDP chemotherapy. Patients received paclitaxel-nedaplatin as preoperative chemotherapy before surgery. TCRdb re-called the PCR reads with MiXCR, one entry per CDR3 protein. The repertoire includes tens of thousands of distinct CDR3 sequences, roughly half of them detected once, and 12% sits in the top ten. This clonotype was seen many times. Its antigen remains unidentified. V was pared by 6 bases and J by 4 bases, with 4 bases of the junction left unmatched. CDR1 is MNHEY, CDR2 SVGAGI, per germline. CDR3 length equals 15 residues. Study outcomes and limitations: After treatment, tumor-infiltrating lymphocytes apparently came partly from blood T cells.

V and J are TRBV6-5 and TRBJ2-1; 12 bases agree with TRBD1. This sequence was found in a human donor with esophageal squamous cell carcinoma. The donor label of this sample is uncertain. This material was obtained from a patient given preoperative chemotherapy. In DNA form, the CDR3 reads TGTGCCAGCAGGGCGGGACAGGGGGCTTACAATGAGCAGTTCTTC. It codes for CASRAGQGAYNEQFF.